A single sample gave rise to the 20 T cell receptor beta chains below, sequenced in a study of PD-1 blockade in classical Hodgkin lymphoma. Here immunoSEQ multiplex PCR was the method, and the copy in TCRdb shows in-frame clones only, minus some. The table includes about 100,000 clones, approximately 83% detected once. Patients all relapsed after autologous stem cell transplantation, and there was variation in brentuximab vedotin exposure. This material consisted of peripheral blood mononuclear cells (PBMCs), taken at baseline. These receptors were obtained from a human donor with classical Hodgkin lymphoma.

The J gene is TRBJ2-3, the V gene TRBV5-1; TRBD1 might be the D (5 bases). Germline lookup yields CDR1 SGHRS and CDR2 YFSETQ. The CDR3 sequence is 14 residues long. V was clipped by 0 bases and J by 4 bases, with 9 bases between them. The CDR3 loop reads CASSLDRSADTQYF. The CDR3 region has the DNA TGCGCCAGCAGCTTGGACAGGTCGGCAGATACGCAGTATTTT.

The chain couples TRBV9 to TRBJ1-6; D ambiguous. Germline V lookup: CDR1 SGDLS, CDR2 YYNGEE. CDR3 length: 13 amino acids. Trimming left V 3 bases short and J 12 bases short, with 13 bases between. The DNA for the CDR3 is TGTGCCAGCAGCGCAAGTTCCGGGTTACCCCTCCACTTT. This gives the protein CASSASSGLPLHF.

V and J are TRBV10-3 and TRBJ2-7; 13 positions agree with TRBD2. The CDR3 covers 14 residues. Germline V lookup: CDR1 ENHRY, CDR2 SYGVKD. V was clipped by 4 bases and J by 3 bases; unmatched bases: 0. The DNA of the CDR3 is TGTGCCATCAGTGGGACTAGCGGGGGCTACGAGCAGTACTTC. Translation gives CAISGTSGGYEQYF.

V usage is TRBV6-1 and J usage is TRBJ2-1; tentatively, D is TRBD2 (5 bases). The CDR3 totals 14 residues. The germline V gene has CDR1 MNHNS and CDR2 SASEGT. The V and J ends lost 2 bases and 7 bases respectively, with 12 bases between them. CDR3 loop: CASSEFGRENEQFF. Here the CDR3 DNA reads TGTGCCAGCAGTGAATTTGGCCGGGAAAATGAGCAGTTCTTC.

This clone is a singleton in its sample. The V gene is TRBV27, the J gene TRBJ2-7, with D possibly being TRBD1 or TRBD2 (5 bases each). V lost 7 bases, J lost 7 bases, and 23 bases lay in between. Germline CDR1 and CDR2: MNHEY and SMNVEV (reference sequence). The CDR3 has 15 amino acids. CDR3 amino acids: CASKSTGRGRMEQYF. The CDR3 region has the DNA TGTGCCAGCAAATCGACTGGACGGGGCCGTATGGAGCAGTACTTC.

The chain couples TRBV4-1 to TRBJ2-3; TRBD2 matches at 10 bases. With V trimmed by 2 bases and J by 1 base, 6 bases remained unmatched. Per the germline V gene, CDR1 is MGHRA and CDR2 is YSYEKL. The CDR3 has 17 amino acids. This CDR3 is CASSQPRLAGGTDTQYF. The DNA for the CDR3 is TGCGCCAGCAGCCAACCCCGCCTAGCGGGGGGCACAGATACGCAGTATTTT.

The chain combines TRBV11-2 with TRBJ2-2; tentatively, D is TRBD1 (5 bases). Trimming removed 6 bases at V and 1 base at J, with 12 bases between. This CDR3 is 15 amino acids long. The V gene's germline CDR1 is SGHAT and CDR2 FQNNGV. The CDR3 spells CASSRRTGNTGELFF. DNA for the CDR3: TGTGCCAGCAGTCGACGAACAGGGAACACCGGGGAGCTGTTTTTT.

The chain links TRBV12-5 to TRBJ2-1; D possibly corresponds to TRBD2 (6 bases). Trimming stripped 1 base from V and 8 bases from J, with 12 bases between. In germline, CDR1 is LGHNT, CDR2 FRNRAP. The CDR3 consists of 14 residues. This chain's CDR3 is CASGLGLVGDEQFF. The CDR3 nucleotides read TGTGCTAGTGGTTTGGGACTAGTGGGCGATGAGCAGTTCTTC.

This clone appeared a few times. This chain links TRBV6-5 with TRBJ2-1, with D unclear. Germline values: CDR1 MNHEY, CDR2 SVGAGI. The V gene lost 0 bases and the J gene lost 10 bases, with 10 bases spanning the gap. The CDR3 is 13 amino acids. The chain's CDR3 is CASSYSSRREQFF. CDR3 coding DNA: TGTGCCAGCAGTTACTCGAGCCGGAGAGAGCAGTTCTTC.

This chain's CDR3 is CASSEAGLAGGELFF. CDR3 coding DNA: TGTGCCAGCAGTGAAGCGGGACTAGCGGGAGGGGAGCTGTTTTTT. The J gene is TRBJ2-2, the V gene TRBV25-1, with 13 bases identical to TRBD2. V dropped 2 bases and J dropped 8; count of bases not matched to a gene: 2. This CDR3 comprises 15 residues. Germline V gene sequence: CDR1 MGHDK, CDR2 SYGVNS.

This clone was seen a handful of times. V and J are TRBV19 and TRBJ1-3; D gene unclear. The CDR3 has 12 amino acids. Trimming removed 7 bases at V and 2 bases at J, with 6 bases between. In germline, CDR1 is LNHDA, CDR2 SQIVND (reference sequence). CDR3 sequence (DNA): TGTGCCAGTAACCACCCTGGAAACACCATATATTTT. Encoded protein: CASNHPGNTIYF.

In this sample, this clone turned up a few times. The genes are TRBV13 and TRBJ1-3; D remains unclear. Germline CDR1 reads PRHDT; CDR2 reads FYEKMQ (reference sequence). The CDR3 loop spans 16 amino acids. V lost 4 bases to trimming and J lost 1 base, with 14 bases between them. The CDR3: CASSSLRMTSGNTIYF. CDR3 DNA sequence: TGTGCCAGCAGCTCTTTACGAATGACATCTGGAAACACCATATATTTT.

The CDR3 region has the DNA TGTGCCAGCAGTAGAGAAGAGAACACTGAAGCTTTCTTT. This sequence encodes CASSREENTEAFF. This chain links TRBV6-4 with TRBJ1-1; no clear D gene. CDR3 length: 13 residues. The germline V gene has CDR1 MRHNA and CDR2 SNTAGT. Trimming shortened V by 5 bases and J by 1 base, and 8 bases separated the two germline ends.

This chain uses TRBV5-5 with TRBJ2-1, with TRBD2 identical over 7 bases. The germline V gene encodes CDR1 SGHKS and CDR2 YYEKEE (reference sequence). CDR3 length: 17 residues. V lost 4 bases and J lost 5; bases outside the gene matches: 15. The CDR3 protein is CASSPAGLTSANNEQFF. In DNA form, the CDR3 reads TGTGCCAGCAGCCCGGCCGGGCTAACTAGCGCCAACAATGAGCAGTTCTTC.

The J gene is TRBJ2-7, the V gene TRBV28; 11 bases line up with TRBD2. The CDR3 is made up of 16 amino acids. CDR1 is MDHEN and CDR2 is SYDVKM in the germline V gene. V gave up 6 bases and J gave up 0 bases; unmatched junction bases: 7. DNA for the CDR3: TGTGCCAGCAGACCCGGACTAGCGGGTTACTCCTACGAGCAGTACTTC. This encodes CASRPGLAGYSYEQYF.

V is TRBV28 and J is TRBJ1-3; perhaps TRBD1 as D (5 bases). V was trimmed by 0 bases and J by 0 bases, leaving 9 bases between them. The CDR3 contains 16 residues. CDR1 and CDR2 from the germline V gene are MDHEN and SYDVKM. The CDR3 coding sequence is TGTGCCAGCAGTTTATGGGGACGCCTCTCTGGAAACACCATATATTTT. Its translation: CASSLWGRLSGNTIYF.

The chain employs TRBV7-8 and TRBJ2-5, with D unclear. Per germline, CDR1 SGHVS and CDR2 FQNEAQ. CDR3 length: 14 amino acids. The V and J ends lost 2 bases and 1 base respectively, with 8 bases between them. The CDR3 DNA is TGTGCCAGCAGCTTACGTGGTCTCCAAGAGACCCAGTACTTC. Translated: CASSLRGLQETQYF.

The rearrangement joins TRBV5-4 to TRBJ2-7, with a weak D call TRBD2 (7 bases). Trimming removed 2 bases at V and 7 bases at J, with 13 bases between. CDR3 size: 13 residues. Germline lookup yields CDR1 SGHNT and CDR2 YYREEE (reference sequence). The CDR3 protein is CASSFGRGGEQYF. The CDR3, as DNA: TGTGCCAGCAGCTTTGGCAGGGGAGGGGAGCAGTACTTC.

In the case of this clone: This sample also contains other DNA sequences that code for the same CDR3. The chain uses TRBV30 and TRBJ2-7; D gene unclear. This CDR3 comprises 13 residues. V was cut by 0 bases and J by 0 bases, with 6 bases left in between. Germline assignment: CDR1 GTSNPN and CDR2 SVGIG (reference sequence). CDR3 sequence reads: CAWSVGTSYEQYF. The CDR3 bases are TGTGCCTGGAGTGTGGGTACCTCCTACGAGCAGTACTTC.

The V call is TRBV19, the J call TRBJ1-2; D gene unclear. CDR1 LNHDA and CDR2 SQIVND come from the germline V gene (reference sequence). CDR3 length: 13 amino acids. The V gene lost 3 bases and the J gene lost 6 bases, with 11 bases spanning the gap. The CDR3 here is CASSMRSGDGYTF. The CDR3 coding sequence is TGTGCCAGTAGTATGAGAAGTGGAGATGGCTACACCTTC. Complete variable domain (other parts from reference TRBV19 and TRBJ1-2): DGGITQSPKYLFRKEGQNVTLSCEQNLNHDAMYWYRQDPGQGLRLIYYSQIVNDFQKGDIAEGYSVSREKKESFPLTVTSAQKNPTAFYLCASSMRSGDGYTFGSGTRLTVV.